One and the same sample provided the 20 T cell receptor beta chains below, sequenced in a study of blood T cell repertoires in COVID-19. Here immunoSEQ multiplex PCR was the method, and the copy in TCRdb shows in-frame clones only, minus some. The sample yields about 68,000 clones, about 88% seen once. The source material was peripheral blood. All receptors come from a man of 80 years or more with COVID-19, enrolled during active disease.

The chain carries TRBV5-4 and TRBJ1-2, with 12 bases identical to TRBD1. Germline assignment: CDR1 SGHNT and CDR2 YYREEE (reference sequence). Trimming cost V 0 bases and J 3 bases; bases outside gene matches: 6. The CDR3 covers 17 residues. DNA for the CDR3: TGTGCCAGCAGCTTGGTCCCGGGACAGGGGGCGGACTATGGCTACACCTTC. Amino acids: CASSLVPGQGADYGYTF.

The chain uses TRBV9 and TRBJ2-6; 7 bases map to TRBD2. The CDR3 is 17 amino acids. The germline V gene encodes CDR1 SGDLS and CDR2 YYNGEE. V was clipped by 6 bases and J by 0 bases; unmatched bases: 9. The CDR3 DNA sequence: TGTGCCAGCACCCAAGCGGGGTCCCCCTCTGGGGCCAACGTCCTGACTTTC. Protein product: CASTQAGSPSGANVLTF.

The rearrangement joins TRBV3-1 (or the pseudogene TRBV3-2) to TRBJ1-1; 9 nucleotides match TRBD1. Germline-derived CDR1 and CDR2 are LGHDT and YNNKEL (reference sequence). The length of the CDR3 is 14 residues. J lost 3 bases, V lost 4 bases, and 3 bases had no gene match. For the CDR3, the DNA is TGTGCCAGCAGCCCCTGGGACAGGGACACTGAAGCTTTCTTT. This gives the protein CASSPWDRDTEAFF.

This chain connects TRBV19 to TRBJ1-5; D ambiguous. This CDR3 spans 15 amino acids. Trimming took 4 bases from V and 2 from J, leaving 12 bases between them. Germline V gene lookup returns CDR1 LNHDA and CDR2 SQIVND (reference sequence). In DNA, the CDR3 is TGTGCCAGTAGTAGAGGGAATTATGGCAATCAGCCCCAGCATTTT. Amino acids: CASSRGNYGNQPQHF.

This chain uses TRBV10-3 with TRBJ2-7, with 15 nucleotides matching TRBD2. J lost 5 bases, V lost 10 bases, and 6 bases had no gene match. The CDR3 is 14 residues long. Looked up from germline, CDR1 is ENHRY and CDR2 is SYGVKD. The CDR3 region has the DNA TGTGCCACCGGGACTAGCGGGGGGATGAACGAGCAGTACTTC. Its translation is CATGTSGGMNEQYF.

The rearrangement uses TRBV7-2 and TRBJ1-6; 10 nucleotides match TRBD1. The germline gives CDR1 SGHTA, CDR2 FQGNSA. V shed 7 bases, J shed 10 bases, and the junction held 13 bases outside the gene matches. The CDR3 is 16 amino acids. This chain's CDR3 is CASTPQGRTGGSPLHF. CDR3 sequence (DNA): TGTGCCAGCACCCCCCAGGGGAGGACAGGGGGGTCACCCCTCCACTTT.

This chain uses TRBV6-5 with TRBJ2-1; 7 nucleotides align to TRBD2. With 8 bases clipped from V and 8 bases from J, the junction kept 12 bases outside the gene matches. This CDR3 spans 14 amino acids. Germline V gene lookup returns CDR1 MNHEY and CDR2 SVGAGI. CDR3 DNA: TGTGCCAGCCTAGCGGCCCAACGGGGGGATGAGCAGTTCTTC. It yields the protein CASLAAQRGDEQFF.

This clone was observed once. The chain employs TRBV27 and TRBJ2-6; D gene unclear. Trimming stripped 6 bases from V and 0 bases from J, with 6 bases between. Germline assignment: CDR1 MNHEY and CDR2 SMNVEV (reference sequence). CDR3 length: 14 amino acids. In DNA form, the CDR3 reads TGTGCCAGCAGCCTAGTCTCTGGGGCCAACGTCCTGACTTTC. Protein: CASSLVSGANVLTF.

J is TRBJ2-1 and V is TRBV5-4; 8 bases line up with TRBD2. Germline loops: CDR1 SGHNT, CDR2 YYREEE (reference sequence). The J segment lost 1 base and the V segment lost 7 bases, leaving 7 bases of the junction unmatched. The CDR3 contains 15 residues. The CDR3 here is CASCQAGGSYNEQFF. The DNA for the CDR3 is TGTGCCAGCTGCCAGGCGGGGGGTTCCTACAATGAGCAGTTCTTC.

The V call is TRBV2, the J call TRBJ2-7; 8 bases are a match to TRBD1. CDR3 length: 13 amino acids. Trimming removed 6 bases from V and 10 bases from J; junction bases left unmatched: 11. Looked up from germline, CDR1 is SNHLY and CDR2 is FYNNEI. CDR3 sequence reads: CASSGSTGEYQYF. The CDR3 DNA follows: TGTGCCAGCAGCGGGTCGACAGGGGAATACCAGTACTTC.

The rearrangement links TRBV7-7 to TRBJ1-3, with 7 bases lining up with TRBD1. Germline V gene sequence: CDR1 SSHAT, CDR2 FNYEAQ (reference sequence). This CDR3 region has 19 residues. After removal of 5 bases from V and 0 bases from J, the junction contained 16 bases not matched to a gene. CDR3 nucleotides: TGTGCCAGCAGCCCGAACCCGGGACAGACATCTAACTCTGGAAACACCATATATTTT. Protein product: CASSPNPGQTSNSGNTIYF.

The CDR3 loop is CASSQEAGFPDRYTF. The DNA of the CDR3 is TGCGCCAGCAGCCAAGAGGCAGGCTTTCCAGACCGCTACACCTTC. The chain carries TRBV4-3 and TRBJ1-2, with D unresolved. This CDR3 has 15 amino acids. Germline-derived CDR1 and CDR2 are LGHNA and YSLEER. Trimming pared 0 bases from V and 9 bases from J, leaving 17 bases between.

The gene calls are TRBV7-2 and TRBJ2-1; 11 nucleotides agree with TRBD2. V gave up 6 bases and J gave up 10 bases; unmatched junction bases: 14. From germline, CDR1 is SGHTA and CDR2 FQGNSA. CDR3 length equals 16 residues. Written as DNA, the CDR3 is TGTGCCAGCAGTCGTCAACCGGGACTAGCGGCGCCCGAGCAGTTCTTC. Encoded protein: CASSRQPGLAAPEQFF.

The chain links TRBV2 to TRBJ2-5; 8 positions agree with TRBD1. Trimming at V came to 0 bases and at J to 2 bases, leaving 2 bases not matched to a gene. This CDR3 region has 15 residues. Germline lookup yields CDR1 SNHLY and CDR2 FYNNEI. CDR3: CASSEARTGQETQYF. The CDR3 DNA is TGTGCCAGCAGTGAAGCGCGGACAGGGCAAGAGACCCAGTACTTC.

The rearrangement links TRBV7-8 to TRBJ1-5, with TRBD1 matching over 11 bases. The CDR3 extends over 16 amino acids. The germline CDR1 and CDR2 sequences are SGHVS and FQNEAQ. The V and J ends lost 5 bases and 1 base, in that order; junction bases with no gene match: 4. The CDR3 sequence is CASSPRDRGSNQPQHF. In nucleotides, the CDR3 is TGTGCCAGCAGCCCCCGGGACAGGGGGAGCAATCAGCCCCAGCATTTT.

The chain has TRBV7-2 and TRBJ1-1; 9 bases map to TRBD1. This CDR3 is 15 amino acids long. Trimming cost V 3 bases and J 3 bases; bases outside gene matches: 5. Germline CDR1 reads SGHTA; CDR2 reads FQGNSA. CDR3 in DNA: TGTGCCAGCAGCTTGGGGGACAGGGTTCACACTGAAGCTTTCTTT. It codes for CASSLGDRVHTEAFF.

This clone was counted between two and nine times. This chain's CDR3 is CASSLDSSYNSPLHF. As DNA, the CDR3 is TGCGCCAGCAGCCTGGACAGCTCCTATAATTCACCCCTCCACTTT. The rearrangement links TRBV10-1 to TRBJ1-6; D may be TRBD1 (6 bases). This CDR3 contains 15 residues. The germline gives CDR1 WNHNN, CDR2 SYGVQD (reference sequence). V lost 6 bases and J 0 bases, leaving 9 bases between the germline ends.

The V gene is TRBV10-1, the J gene TRBJ1-5; D is undetermined. Germline-derived CDR1 and CDR2 are WNHNN and SYGVQD (reference sequence). Trimming left V 5 bases short and J 0 bases short, with 11 bases between. The CDR3 covers 15 residues. CDR3 in amino acids: CASSITAASNQPQHF. In DNA, the CDR3 is TGCGCCAGCAGTATTACAGCAGCTAGCAATCAGCCCCAGCATTTT.

V and J are TRBV6-5 and TRBJ1-5; the D is unclear. Germline CDR1 and CDR2: MNHEY and SVGAGI. V lost 7 bases to trimming and J lost 4 bases, with 5 bases between them. The CDR3 extends over 11 amino acids. DNA for the CDR3: TGTGCCAGCATGAGGAATCAGCCCCAGCATTTT. The encoded protein is CASMRNQPQHF.

CDR3 nucleotide sequence: TGTGCCAGCGTACAGGACACTGAAGCTTTCTTT. Amino acid sequence: CASVQDTEAFF. The chain employs TRBV18 and TRBJ1-1, with D perhaps TRBD1 (5 bases). Germline-derived CDR1 and CDR2 are KGHSH and LQKENI. V lost 8 bases to trimming and J lost 3 bases, with 7 bases between them. The CDR3 is 11 residues long.